The present T cell receptor (beta chain) was sequenced within a study of regulatory T cells in long-lasting Graves disease. Germline assignment: CDR1 WSHSY and CDR2 SAAADI. V lost 7 bases, J lost 3 bases, and 12 bases stayed unmatched. The CDR3 runs to 15 residues. Time point here: persistent/refractory GD, antithyroid drugs over 5 years with positive TRAb. The authors made the TCR library using RNA they extracted from PBMCs. The patients included were those that came from an endocrinology department in Xi'an, China. Comment on this clonotype: The antigen is unknown.

Building of the TCR beta libraries involved iRepertoire HTBI primers and Arm-PCR of CDR3 regions. Source study methods: Gene usage covered some 60 TRBV and more than twelve TRBJ segments. MiXCR, applied by TCRdb to the multiplex PCR reads, yields one record per CDR3 protein. What appears here as the V and J calls and clone size reflects TCRdb's work, not the paper's. The sample contains about 400,000 distinct CDR3 sequences, about a fifth of which appear only once. Study-level results: Because few samples were included, accuracy may have been lower. The study examined only peripheral blood, not thyroid tissue.

The J gene is TRBJ2-7, the V gene TRBV10-2; 7 nucleotides match TRBD2. The sequencing here drew on peripheral blood mononuclear cells (PBMCs), taken when the disease was refractory, from a patient treated with antithyroid drugs. This receptor was obtained from a female donor with Graves disease. The DNA for the CDR3 is TGCGCCAGCAAGTCCGCTAGCGGCTCGCTCTACGAGCAGTACTTC. Protein: CASKSASGSLYEQYF.